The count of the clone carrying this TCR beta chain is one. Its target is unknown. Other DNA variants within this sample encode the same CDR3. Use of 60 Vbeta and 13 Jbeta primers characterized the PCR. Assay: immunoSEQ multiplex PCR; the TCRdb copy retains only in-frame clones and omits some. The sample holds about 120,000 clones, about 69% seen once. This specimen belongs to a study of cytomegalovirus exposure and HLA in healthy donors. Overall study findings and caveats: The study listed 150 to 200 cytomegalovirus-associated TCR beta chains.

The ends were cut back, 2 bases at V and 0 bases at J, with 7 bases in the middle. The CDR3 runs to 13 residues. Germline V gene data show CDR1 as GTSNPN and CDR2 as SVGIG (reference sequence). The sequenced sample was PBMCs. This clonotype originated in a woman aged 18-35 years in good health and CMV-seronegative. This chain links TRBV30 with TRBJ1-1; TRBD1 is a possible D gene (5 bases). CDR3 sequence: CAWSRGMNTEAFF. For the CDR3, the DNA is TGTGCCTGGAGTAGGGGCATGAACACTGAAGCTTTCTTT.